The clone carrying this T cell receptor beta chain appeared a single time. Its antigen is as yet unknown. The sample originates from a study of CD8 T cells in Susac syndrome. Study results and limitations: The study's TCR sequencing and HLA analysis drew on a certain number of individuals. That number was acknowledged as relatively small.

Random hexamers were used to reverse transcribe about 0.5 to 1 ug of RNA. Via MiXCR, TCRdb re-called the immunoSEQ multiplex PCR reads, giving one row per CDR3 protein. The sample shows under 85,000 distinct CDR3 sequences, over 85% of them seen only once. High-throughput TCR beta sequencing covered peripheral CD8+ and CD4+ T cells. The sample consisted of CD8+ T cells from PBMCs. The receptor comes from a human donor with multiple sclerosis.

CDR3 DNA sequence: TGTGCCAGCAGCTCCGTTGCGAGCCCTGGGACTGAAGCTTTCTTT. Protein product: CASSSVASPGTEAFF. The rearrangement uses TRBV11-2 and TRBJ1-1; unclear D gene. The length of the CDR3 is 15 residues. Trimming took 4 bases from V and 5 from J, leaving 17 bases between them. Germline V lookup: CDR1 SGHAT, CDR2 FQNNGV.